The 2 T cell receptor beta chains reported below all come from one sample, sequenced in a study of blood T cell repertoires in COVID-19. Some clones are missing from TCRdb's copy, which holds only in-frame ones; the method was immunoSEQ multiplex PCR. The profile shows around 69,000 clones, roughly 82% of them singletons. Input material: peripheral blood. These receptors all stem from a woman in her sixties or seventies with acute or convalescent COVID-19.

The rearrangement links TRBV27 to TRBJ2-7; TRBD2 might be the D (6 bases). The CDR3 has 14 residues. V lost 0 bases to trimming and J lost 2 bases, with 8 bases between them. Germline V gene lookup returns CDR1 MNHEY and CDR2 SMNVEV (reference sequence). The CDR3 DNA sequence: TGTGCCAGCAGTTTATCGGCGGGGACCTACGAGCAGTACTTC. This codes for CASSLSAGTYEQYF.

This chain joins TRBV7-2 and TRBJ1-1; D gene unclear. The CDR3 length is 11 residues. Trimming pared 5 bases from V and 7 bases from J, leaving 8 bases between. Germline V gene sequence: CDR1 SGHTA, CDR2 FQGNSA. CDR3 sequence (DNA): TGTGCCAGCAGCCCTCCGGGTGAAGCTTTCTTT. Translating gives CASSPPGEAFF.